These T cell receptor beta chains were read from a single sample in a study of OX40 agonist ivuxolimab in advanced cancers. Repertoires were generated with immunoSEQ multiplex PCR, while TCRdb's copy carries only in-frame clones and drops some. This sample has 35,000 to 40,000 clones; around 85% occur once, and the top ten carry 35% to 45%. The specimen comprised CD4+ or CD8+ T cells sorted from blood, sampled in a trial of the OX40 agonist ivuxolimab. These receptors all stem from an adult with an advanced solid tumor such as melanoma, head and neck, liver or kidney cancer. The CDR3 runs from the conserved cysteine through the conserved F or W. Fields, in order: D gene, V gene, CDR3 length, clone size, J gene, CDR3 DNA, CDR3 protein. A D gene is named only where the DNA matches it firmly. Clone size is shown for a subset of rows, as once, few, many or a class of expanded clone.

.	TRBV10-3	14	.	TRBJ2-7	TGTGCCATCAGTGCCACGGGAGAAAGGTACGAGCAGTACTTC	CAISATGERYEQYF
TRBD1	TRBV6-5	14	.	TRBJ1-2	TGTGCCAGCAGACCCGGGACAGGGCTCTATGGCTACACCTTC	CASRPGTGLYGYTF
.	TRBV29-1	11	few	TRBJ1-2	TGCAGCGTTGTCACAGGCTCCAGCTACACCTTC	CSVVTGSSYTF
.	TRBV27	14	.	TRBJ2-3	TGTGCCAGCAGTCCGTGGACAGTGTCAGATACGCAGTATTTT	CASSPWTVSDTQYF
TRBD2	TRBV6-1	17	.	TRBJ2-1	TGTGCCAGCAGTGCCGGACTAGCGGGACTCTCCTACAATGAGCAGTTCTTC	CASSAGLAGLSYNEQFF
TRBD1	TRBV11-1	15	.	TRBJ2-7	TGTGCCAGCAGCTCCTTCGGGACAGGGAGCAACGAGCAGTACTTC	CASSSFGTGSNEQYF
.	TRBV2	14	.	TRBJ1-4	TGTGCCAGCAGGGCGGACGTCTGGGGTGAAAAACTGTTTTTT	CASRADVWGEKLFF
.	TRBV6-5	14	.	TRBJ2-2	TGTGCCAGCAGTTACGGGCGGAACACCGGGGAGCTGTTTTTT	CASSYGRNTGELFF
.	TRBV6-5	15	.	TRBJ1-3	TGTGCCAGCAGTGCACAGGAAGGTGGGATGGGCACCATATATTTT	CASSAQEGGMGTIYF
TRBD2	TRBV19	16	.	TRBJ2-3	TGTGCCAGTAGTAGAATAGAGCTAGCGGGAAAAGATACGCAGTATTTT	CASSRIELAGKDTQYF
TRBD2	TRBV6-6	14	.	TRBJ2-7	TGTGCCAGCAGGGGACTAGCGGGAGAAAACGAGCAGTACTTC	CASRGLAGENEQYF
TRBD1	TRBV7-6	15	.	TRBJ2-7	TGTGCCAGCAGCCCCTGGTTGGACAGGACCTACGAGCAGTACTTC	CASSPWLDRTYEQYF
.	TRBV11-2	17	.	TRBJ2-5	TGTGCCAGCAGCTTACTTGGGCTAGCCAATCGCCAAGAGACCCAGTACTTC	CASSLLGLANRQETQYF
.	TRBV7-9	15	.	TRBJ2-3	TGTGCCAGCAGCTTAGTCTGGGGCCAGGGAGATACGCAGTATTTT	CASSLVWGQGDTQYF
TRBD1	TRBV28	13	.	TRBJ1-2	TGTGCCAGCAACTCGGGACAGAACTATGGCTACACCTTC	CASNSGQNYGYTF
TRBD2	TRBV7-2	19	.	TRBJ2-5	TGTGCCAGCAGCTTAGACGTTACTAGCGGGGGGACTTGGACGGAGACCCAGTACTTC	CASSLDVTSGGTWTETQYF
TRBD2	TRBV7-9	17	once	TRBJ2-3	TGTGCCAGCAGCTTAAGGCGCGGGGGGGCAATATGGGATACGCAGTATTTT	CASSLRRGGAIWDTQYF
.	TRBV29-1	13	.	TRBJ1-1	TGCAGCGTTCTACCACCTATGAACACTGAAGCTTTCTTT	CSVLPPMNTEAFF
.	TRBV9	13	.	TRBJ1-2	TGTGCCAGCAGTACCACAGGGATGGGTGGCTACACCTTC	CASSTTGMGGYTF
.	TRBV13	11	.	TRBJ2-1	TGTGCCAGCAGCTTACTCAATGAGCAGTTCTTC	CASSLLNEQFF
TRBD1	TRBV7-9	15	.	TRBJ2-3	TGTGCCAGCAGTCGATACAGGGGGCGCCCAGATACGCAGTATTTT	CASSRYRGRPDTQYF
TRBD1	TRBV29-1	12	.	TRBJ2-1	TGCAGCGTCTCTCGACAGGGCAATGAGCAGTTCTTC	CSVSRQGNEQFF
TRBD2	TRBV14	18	.	TRBJ2-7	TGTGCCAGCACCCCCCTTACTAGCGGGAGTGTCAGTGGTTACGAGCAGTACTTC	CASTPLTSGSVSGYEQYF
.	TRBV20-1	11	.	TRBJ1-1	TGCAGTGGGTTTTGGGGGAGCGGAGCTTTCTTT	CSGFWGSGAFF
TRBD2	TRBV7-2	14	.	TRBJ2-3	TGTGCCAGCAGCTCTAGCGGGAGCACAGATACGCAGTATTTT	CASSSSGSTDTQYF
TRBD1	TRBV25-1	14	.	TRBJ2-7	TGTGCCAGCAGCAGGGGACAGGGGGCCTACGAGCAGTACTTC	CASSRGQGAYEQYF
.	TRBV19	13	.	TRBJ1-1	TGTGCCAGTAGTATGGGTCTGAACACTGAAGCTTTCTTT	CASSMGLNTEAFF
.	TRBV18	16	.	TRBJ1-3	TGTGCCAGCTCACCCCGGGACACAAGCTCTGGAAACACCATATATTTT	CASSPRDTSSGNTIYF
.	TRBV27	14	few	TRBJ2-1	TGTGCCAGCAGTCCCCCGGGGATGACGGCTGAGCAGTTCTTC	CASSPPGMTAEQFF
.	TRBV13	15	.	TRBJ2-7	TGTGCCAGCAGCTTGAATATGGGTCAGCTCTACGAGCAGTACTTC	CASSLNMGQLYEQYF
TRBD1	TRBV11-2	13	few	TRBJ1-6	TGTGCCAGCGGCAGACAGGGTGCCTCACCCCTCCACTTT	CASGRQGASPLHF
TRBD1	TRBV19	14	.	TRBJ2-2	TGTGCCAGCAACAGGGGGCGAGGGACCGGGGAGCTGTTTTTT	CASNRGRGTGELFF
TRBD1	TRBV5-1	16	.	TRBJ2-3	TGCGCCAGCAGCTTAGGGACAGGGACCTTCACAGATACGCAGTATTTT	CASSLGTGTFTDTQYF
.	TRBV27	15	.	TRBJ2-3	TGTGCCAGCAGTCCTAAACCCGGGTGGACAGATACGCAGTATTTT	CASSPKPGWTDTQYF
.	TRBV14	16	once	TRBJ1-1	TGTGCCAGCAGCCCCCGAGGCGGCACCCTGAACACTGAAGCTTTCTTT	CASSPRGGTLNTEAFF
TRBD1	TRBV7-9	15	once	TRBJ2-6	TGTGCCAGCTACAGGGGTAGCTCTGGGGCCAACGTCCTGACTTTC	CASYRGSSGANVLTF
.	TRBV19	14	.	TRBJ1-3	TGTGCCAGTAAGGAGGCCCCCTCTGGAAACACCATATATTTT	CASKEAPSGNTIYF
.	TRBV5-6	12	.	TRBJ2-3	TGTGCCAGCAGCTTGTATACAGATACGCAGTATTTT	CASSLYTDTQYF
TRBD2	TRBV6-4	14	.	TRBJ2-1	TGTGCCAGCAGTCCTAGCGGGCCTTACAATGAGCAGTTCTTC	CASSPSGPYNEQFF
.	TRBV9	16	.	TRBJ2-5	TGTGCCAGCAGCGTATCGGGTGTGGGTGGAAGAGAGACCCAGTACTTC	CASSVSGVGGRETQYF
TRBD2	TRBV15	17	.	TRBJ2-2	TGTGCCACCAGCAGAGGGGGAGCTAGCGGGTCACTTCGGGAGCTGTTTTTT	CATSRGGASGSLRELFF
.	TRBV9	20	.	TRBJ2-2	TGTGCCAGCAGCTCCTTGAGCTTAAGGGGGGGCCCCGCGAACACCGGGGAGCTGTTTTTT	CASSSLSLRGGPANTGELFF
.	TRBV19	13	.	TRBJ1-5	TGTGCCAGTAGTATTATCCGGAATCAGCCCCAGCATTTT	CASSIIRNQPQHF
TRBD2	TRBV10-2	16	few	TRBJ2-7	TGCGCCAGCAGTGAGCTTGTCACTAGCGGCTCCTACGAGCAGTACTTC	CASSELVTSGSYEQYF
.	TRBV27	15	.	TRBJ1-6	TGTGCCAGCAGTTTTGAGGGGTACTATAATTCACCCCTCCACTTT	CASSFEGYYNSPLHF
.	TRBV6-1	14	.	TRBJ2-7	TGTGCCAGCGGACCTAGCGCCTCTACCTACGAGCAGTACTTC	CASGPSASTYEQYF
TRBD1	TRBV7-8	16	.	TRBJ2-7	TGTGCCAGCAGCTTAGTCCCGGGACAGATGACCTACGAGCAGTACTTC	CASSLVPGQMTYEQYF
.	TRBV14	16	.	TRBJ1-1	TGTGCCAGCAGCCAAAGAGTAAGGTTCTTCAACACTGAAGCTTTCTTT	CASSQRVRFFNTEAFF
.	TRBV13	14	.	TRBJ2-5	TGTGCCAGCAGCGCAAAACAGGGCCAAGAGACCCAGTACTTC	CASSAKQGQETQYF
.	TRBV5-1	14	.	TRBJ2-2	TGCGCCAGCAGCTTAGGCTTCTCCACCGGGGAGCTGTTTTTT	CASSLGFSTGELFF
.	TRBV5-4	14	.	TRBJ1-3	TGTGCCAGCAGCTTGGCAGGGGCTGGAAACACCATATATTTT	CASSLAGAGNTIYF
.	TRBV9	13	.	TRBJ1-6	TGTGCCAGCAGCGTAGCTCTCAATTCACCCCTCCACTTT	CASSVALNSPLHF
.	TRBV25-1	15	.	TRBJ2-3	TGTGCCAGCAGTGAATATCGAGGGGCCATTCTGACGCAGTATTTT	CASSEYRGAILTQYF
TRBD2	TRBV7-9	16	.	TRBJ2-1	TGTGCCAGCAGCTTTAGCGGGAGTTGGCACGGGAATGAGCAGTTCTTC	CASSFSGSWHGNEQFF
.	TRBV19	14	.	TRBJ2-2	TGTGCCAGTACCTACCACCTGGACACCGGGGAGCTGTTTTTT	CASTYHLDTGELFF